The clone carrying this TCR beta chain appeared a few times. What it binds is not known. The data derive from a study of blood T cells in healthy people across ages. The CDR3 is 15 amino acids. The germline V and J ends were trimmed by 2 bases and 2 bases, with 11 bases remaining between them. Germline-derived CDR1 and CDR2 are SEHNR and FQNEAQ (reference sequence). For the second PCR, which ran for about 7 to 11 cycles, a sample-barcoded 5' primer and a J-beta primer mix were used. A single record per CDR3 protein comes from TCRdb applying MiXCR to the 5' RACE reads. The sample shows around 1.5 million distinct CDR3 sequences, roughly a third of them seen only once. General study points: TCR beta diversity tracked closely with naive T cell percentage.

Sequencing was carried out using blood. The TCR originated in a woman younger than 45 in good health. This chain links TRBV7-9 with TRBJ2-3; D remains ambiguous. For the CDR3, the DNA is TGTGCCAGCAGCTTATCTAGGCAAACCACAGATACGCAGTATTTT. Its protein is CASSLSRQTTDTQYF. The full variable domain, with the rest looked up from reference TRBV7-9 and TRBJ2-3, is DTGVSQNPRHKITKRGQNVTFRCDPISEHNRLYWYRQTLGQGPEFLTYFQNEAQLEKSRLLSDRFSAERPKGSFSTLEIQRTEQGDSAMYLCASSLSRQTTDTQYFGPGTRLTVL.